The sequence of this T cell receptor beta chain was determined in a study of T cell responses to AZD1222 COVID-19 vaccine (dated by TCRdb to the early 2020s). Regarding the study in general: AZD1222 recipients whose second dose came at about 4 weeks and those whose second dose came at about 12 weeks were combined into one group, since spike-specific TCR depth and breadth did not differ between the two schedules. Trial participants were enrolled by age into subgroups of 18-55, 56-69 and 70-plus years, and around 150, 28 and 57 TCR-sequenced participants, respectively, were included in these subgroups. A total of 233 trial participants underwent TCR sequencing, of whom 207 received two doses of AZD1222 and some 26 received two doses of the MenACWY control vaccine.

The CDR3 regions of human TCRbeta chains were analyzed by immunosequencing. Per the source publication's procedure: TCRs in the repertoires were compared against a reference library of SARS-CoV-2-specific TCRs that had been generated with the MIRA antigen-specificity platform. Breadth was defined as the fraction of unique TCRs that were SARS-CoV-2-associated. Depth was defined as the fraction of total T cells that were SARS-CoV-2-associated. Each spike-specific TCR was assigned to its reactive spike region and to a CD4 or CD8 class using the MIRA data. Log10-transformed breadth and depth values were compared by one-way ANOVA with Sidak's multiple comparisons tests. TCRdb holds this immuneACCESS table with in-frame rearrangements only. Some clones are missing; in checked studies, unresolved V genes explain under half, and the rest has no known cause. From that table come the V and J calls and clone size; the DNA was used to work out D and trimming. In all, the sample holds 90,000 to 150,000 clones, and 91% of those were seen once. The ten top clones hold 5% to 6% of the sample.

The germline V gene provides CDR1 SGHAT and CDR2 FQNNGV. Trimming at the junction amounts to 1 base on V and 9 bases on J, and the germline ends lie 8 bases apart. Inclusive of the bounding cysteine and phenylalanine, the CDR3 is 12 residues long. CDR3 DNA is the only sequence kept; it has 36 bases, read in frame from the first base. In the case of this clone: Its antigen is currently not known. Base qualities were left out, and no much larger clone turns up one base away.

Findings and caveats that apply to the study as a whole: The 56-69-year group was small, and its depth increase did not reach significance, likely because of low power. Vaccine-associated CD4 TCRs spanned the whole spike protein, with dominant responses in regions 160-218 and 743-854. After two AZD1222 doses, spike-specific TCR breadth and depth were significantly higher than at day 0 and than in MenACWY recipients. Participants were mostly white British, with more females than males. The authors suggested clonal diversity may have been underestimated. Reportedly, close to half of the unique spike-specific TCRs recognized epitopes lying outside the regions that are mutated in the B.1.351 and B.1.1.7 variants. Conclusions about previously exposed vaccinees were limited because only six AZD1222 recipients were SARS-CoV-2 seropositive at baseline. Because no day 14 peak-response samples were available, repertoires were characterized only after the peak T cell response.

The meaning of the sample's time point label: baseline before first vaccination. The vaccinee samples were drawn from two UK trials, COV001 and COV002, one of which was a single-blind randomized controlled phase 2/3 trial testing AZD1222 (ChAdOx1 nCoV-19) in healthy adults. For TCRbeta chain sequencing, PBMC samples were collected from trial participants at day 0 and at day 28 after the second dose. Source: peripheral blood, taken on day 0 of AZD1222 vaccination. The clonotype comes from an adult in good health. The chain was built from TRBV11-2 and TRBJ2-3, with TRBD1 as a weak D call on 5 bases. The CDR3: CASSLGAGTQYF. The DNA sequence reads TGTGCCAGCAGCTTAGGGGCAGGGACGCAGTATTTT.